The 6 T cell receptor beta chains below were found in one sample sequenced in a study of blood T cell repertoires in COVID-19. Clones were sequenced by immunoSEQ multiplex PCR, and TCRdb holds only the in-frame ones, with some missing. There are 55,000 to 85,000 clones in the sample; around 70% occur only once, and approximately 20% lies in the top ten. What was sequenced was peripheral blood. All receptors come from a man between 60 and 75 years old with acute or convalescent COVID-19.

V is TRBV19 and J is TRBJ2-2, with TRBD2 identical over 10 bases. CDR1 and CDR2 (germline): LNHDA, SQIVND (reference sequence). J was trimmed by 5 bases and V by 5 bases; bases with no gene match: 8. This CDR3 is built from 16 residues. The CDR3 sequence: CASSVIAGGRTGELFF. In nucleotides, the CDR3 is TGTGCCAGTAGTGTAATAGCGGGAGGTCGTACCGGGGAGCTGTTTTTT.

The rearrangement uses TRBV7-9 and TRBJ2-1; D is possibly TRBD2 (6 bases). Germline CDR1 and CDR2: SEHNR and FQNEAQ (reference sequence). The CDR3 is made up of 16 amino acids. V was pared by 5 bases and J by 3 bases, with 17 bases between. CDR3 sequence (DNA): TGTGCCAGCAGCCGGATCATTAGCGGCCTCTACAATGAGCAGTTCTTC. Protein: CASSRIISGLYNEQFF.

The CDR3 nucleotides are TGTGCCAGCAGTTCTCAGGGGGGCGAGACCCAGTACTTC. Its protein product is CASSSQGGETQYF. The V call is TRBV28, the J call TRBJ2-5; TRBD1 is a possible D gene (7 bases). The V gene lost 4 bases and the J gene lost 5 bases, with 11 bases spanning the gap. The CDR3 length is 13 residues. Germline V gene lookup returns CDR1 MDHEN and CDR2 SYDVKM.

The table lists this clone with a few counts. The chain uses TRBV6-6 and TRBJ1-2, with D maybe TRBD1 (6 bases). V gave up 2 bases and J gave up 9 bases, with 13 bases separating them. Germline V gene lookup returns CDR1 MNHNY and CDR2 SVGAGI (reference sequence). This CDR3 spans 13 amino acids. CDR3 residues: CASSYTQGPSYTF. Written as DNA, the CDR3 is TGTGCCAGCAGTTACACCCAGGGGCCAAGCTACACCTTC.

The rearrangement links TRBV28 to TRBJ1-4; 10 nucleotides align to TRBD1. The CDR3 spans 14 residues. Losses at the gene ends were 6 bases for V and 11 bases for J; bases not matched to a gene: 9. Germline CDR1 and CDR2: MDHEN and SYDVKM. CDR3 bases: TGTGCCAGCAGCCTACTGACAGGGGGCGCGAAACTGTTTTTT. Its protein is CASSLLTGGAKLFF.

Only a few counts were recorded for this clone. The chain links TRBV2 to TRBJ2-3, with D perhaps matching TRBD2 (6 bases). CDR1 and CDR2 from the germline V gene are SNHLY and FYNNEI. This CDR3 comprises 16 residues. V shed 2 bases and J shed 0 bases, with 12 bases lying between them. CDR3 DNA sequence: TGTGCCAGCAGTGAATCCGCAGGGACTAGCACAGATACGCAGTATTTT. It translates to CASSESAGTSTDTQYF.